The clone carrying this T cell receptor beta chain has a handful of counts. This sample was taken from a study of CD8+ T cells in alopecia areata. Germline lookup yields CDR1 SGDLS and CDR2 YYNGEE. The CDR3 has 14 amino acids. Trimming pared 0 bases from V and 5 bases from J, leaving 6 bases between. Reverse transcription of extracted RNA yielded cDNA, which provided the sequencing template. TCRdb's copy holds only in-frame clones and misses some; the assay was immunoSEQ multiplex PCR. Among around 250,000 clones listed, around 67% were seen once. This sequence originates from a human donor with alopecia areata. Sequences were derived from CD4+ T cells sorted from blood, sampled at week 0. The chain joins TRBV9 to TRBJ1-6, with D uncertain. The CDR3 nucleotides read TGTGCCAGCAGCGTAGGTGGAAATAATTCACCCCTCCACTTT. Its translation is CASSVGGNNSPLHF.